The source of this TCR beta chain is a study of T cell changes during pregnancy in multiple sclerosis. Sequencing used immunoSEQ multiplex PCR; TCRdb keeps in-frame clones, though not all of them. The sample includes about 20,000 clones, 91% of them seen just once. The V gene end was trimmed by 6 bases and the J gene end by 6 bases; junction bases not matched to a gene: 6. This CDR3 has 13 amino acids. Germline assignment: CDR1 MDHEN and CDR2 SYDVKM. The source material was CD4+ T cells from peripheral blood mononuclear cells, sampled in the third trimester of pregnancy. This TCR was sampled from a female donor in good health, enrolled as a control in a pregnancy study. This rearrangement joins TRBV28 to TRBJ2-5; TRBD2 matches 8 bases. Here the CDR3 reads CASSHGGGKTQYF. CDR3 nucleotides: TGTGCCAGCAGCCACGGGGGGGGGAAGACCCAGTACTTC.